This TCR beta chain was identified in a study of cytomegalovirus exposure and HLA in healthy donors. About this clone: No antigen is known for it.

General study findings and limits: Some segments of the V type, notably TRBV6-2 and TRBV6-3, were excluded as indistinguishable.

The ends lost 6 bases at V and 13 bases at J; junction bases unmatched: 4. The CDR3 has 13 amino acids. Germline CDR1 and CDR2: SEHNR and FQNEAQ (reference sequence). It was with 60 Vbeta and 13 Jbeta primers that the PCR ran. Using immunoSEQ multiplex PCR, the repertoire was profiled, and TCRdb retains in-frame clones only, with some absent. The sample carries about 98,000 clones, more than 60% recorded once. The sequenced sample was PBMCs. This sequence joins TRBV7-9 and TRBJ1-6, with 12 bases fitting TRBD1. The sequence derives from a man aged 50 or older in good health and CMV-seronegative. DNA for the CDR3: TGTGCCAGCAGTAGAGGGACAGGGGGCCCCCTCCACTTT. It codes for CASSRGTGGPLHF.